This TCR beta chain derives from a study of CD8+ T cells in alopecia areata (dated by TCRdb to 2017 to 2018). In terms of the full investigation: Treated patients were enrolled in an open-label pilot trial of oral tofacitinib, 5 to 10 mg twice daily, for moderate-to-severe alopecia areata. Biopsies were taken from tofacitinib-treated patients at baseline and at 4 and 24 weeks of treatment, and a later scalp biopsy was taken in several of the tofacitinib-treated patients. Scalp clonality was compared across normal scalp (n=4), patchy alopecia areata scalp (n=8), and alopecia totalis/universalis scalp (n=8). Amplification of TCRbeta CDR3 regions was done by immunoSEQ multiplex PCR using 35 Vbeta forward primers and 13 Jbeta reverse primers. For the treated patients, the SALT score, which quantifies what percentage of scalp surface area is affected, served as the measure of disease severity. The study used high-throughput TCRbeta sequencing to examine T cell clonal expansion in alopecia areata, in both the C3H/HeJ mouse model and human patients. Human TCRbeta sequencing covered scalp tissue and sorted CD4+ and CD8+ peripheral blood T cells from patchy and totalis/universalis alopecia areata patients and healthy controls. Patients received tofacitinib for 6 to 18 months and were then followed off drug for 6 months to check for delayed response and recurrence. RNA was obtained with the PAXgene miRNA kit for fixed scalp, the miRNeasy kit for PBMCs, and the RNeasy kit for mouse skin. The study at large found these results: Higher clonality and more expanded CD8+ clones were observed in lesional scalp than in normal scalp, particularly in alopecia totalis/universalis, a finding suggestive of antigenic drive. TCR sequences shared between patients were less clear than in mice, possibly partly because of HLA diversity in the patient population. Many expanded lesional clones persisted in scalp and blood during tofacitinib treatment, which may partly explain relapse after stopping treatment. Scalp clonality and the number of expanded CD8+ clones among the top 100 scalp clones were significantly decreased by tofacitinib. Because the treated cohort was small and had only one nonresponder, larger studies are needed to examine links between baseline CD8+ expansion and response. Scalp TCR repertoire analysis is complicated because resident alphabeta T cells in normal human skin are also sequenced, whereas mouse skin is dominated by gammadelta T cells.

The method was the immunoSEQ multiplex PCR assay. RNA was extracted from all samples and reverse transcribed into cDNA, which served as template for TCR sequencing. First-strand cDNA was synthesized using SuperScript III with a 2:1 mix of oligo-dT and random hexamers. Amplification bias was assessed with a synthetic immune receptor repertoire, and residual bias was removed computationally. Concerning the study's data processing: After raw reads were preprocessed to remove errors, the CDR3 was defined following IMGT conventions as running from the conserved cysteine to phenylalanine. Clonality was computed as 1 minus the Shannon entropy, with the entropy normalized by log2 of the number of productive unique TCRs. Whether each scalp clone was CD4 or CD8 was inferred by checking scalp TCRbeta sequences against the CD4 and CD8 repertoires from sorted blood. TCRdb obtained this table from immuneACCESS and retained in-frame rearrangements with V and J assigned. These tables miss some clones; where compared with another copy, unresolved V genes account for less than half of the shortfall, and the remainder is unexplained. The V and J calls and the clone size are those of that table, but D and trimming were determined from the DNA. The sample profile shows fewer than 110,000 clones; roughly 89% of them were found once. Around 25% of the sample is taken by the ten largest.

The meaning of the sample's time point label: about 5 months on oral tofacitinib. The treatment or condition label here, explained by the study, means: oral pan-JAK inhibitor, 5-10 mg twice daily. Peripheral blood and lesional scalp punch biopsies were obtained from patients with alopecia areata. PBMCs were isolated by density centrifugation and stained for CD3, CD4 and CD8, and CD4+ and CD8+ T cells were sorted on a FACSAria. Via the germline V gene, CDR1 is SQVTM and CDR2 ANQGSEA. The junction shows trimming of 7 bases on V and 0 bases on J, plus 16 bases between the germline ends. The CDR3 sequence holds 14 residues, the cysteine and phenylalanine included. Of the read, only the CDR3 DNA is kept; its 42 bases are in frame from base 1. This clone was observed a few times. What this receptor recognizes is not known. Per-nucleotide qualities are absent, and no much larger clonotype sits a single base away.

This receptor chain uses TRBV29-1 and TRBJ2-7; no D gene can be assigned with confidence. The TCR was taken from a human donor with alopecia areata. The starting material was CD8+ T cells sorted from blood, obtained at week 24, from a patient treated with tofacitinib. The DNA sequence follows: TGCAGCGCATTTTTCCCGGGTCTCTCCTACGAGCAGTACTTC. The encoded protein is CSAFFPGLSYEQYF.